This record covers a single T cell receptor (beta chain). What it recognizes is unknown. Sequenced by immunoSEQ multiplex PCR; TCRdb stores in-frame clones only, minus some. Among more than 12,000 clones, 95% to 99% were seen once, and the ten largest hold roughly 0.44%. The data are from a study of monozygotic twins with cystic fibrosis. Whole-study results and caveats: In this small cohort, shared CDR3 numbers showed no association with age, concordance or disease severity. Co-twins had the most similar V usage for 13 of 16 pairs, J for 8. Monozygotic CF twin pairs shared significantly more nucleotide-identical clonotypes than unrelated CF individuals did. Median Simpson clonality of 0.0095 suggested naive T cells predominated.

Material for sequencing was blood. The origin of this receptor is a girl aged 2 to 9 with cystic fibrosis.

CDR3 region: CASTPLTGVNTGELFF. In DNA form, the CDR3 reads TGTGCCAGCACCCCACTGACAGGTGTCAACACCGGGGAGCTGTTTTTT. The chain carries TRBV27 and TRBJ2-2; a weak D match, TRBD1 (6 bases). Germline CDR1 and CDR2: MNHEY and SMNVEV (reference sequence). This CDR3 region has 16 residues. Between the trimmed V and J ends, which lost 7 bases and 2 bases, there was a span of 17 bases.